This T cell receptor beta chain was sequenced for a study of T cells after yellow fever vaccination. Whole-study findings and limits: Boosting was followed by the reappearance of most primary-vaccination clones (approximately 97% CD4, about 90% CD8). Shared CD4/CD8 clonotypes were a small share, likely from convergent recombination. FACS-sorted repertoires might harbor abundant contaminating clonotypes from the bulk population. Weaker, the secondary response peaked sooner, at day 5 versus 15.

TCRdb re-analysed the 5' RACE reads in MiXCR, keeping a single row per CDR3 protein. The sample carries 100,000 to 150,000 distinct CDR3 sequences, about 7% recorded once. This clonotype showed up many times. Its antigen is undetermined. The V and J ends lost 3 bases and 5 bases, in that order; junction bases with no gene match: 9. The CDR3 contains 15 residues. The chain is built from TRBV12-3 or TRBV12-4 and TRBJ2-5, with 7 bases fitting TRBD1. The origin of this receptor is a man in his late teens or twenties who received the YFV17D yellow fever vaccine. Sample: CD4+ T cells sorted from PBMCs, taken more than 35 days after the first yellow fever vaccination. For the CDR3, the DNA is TGTGCCAGCAGTTTGAACAGGGGATCTTGGGAGACCCAGTACTTC. The encoded protein is CASSLNRGSWETQYF.